Below are 5 T cell receptor beta chains sequenced from a single sample in a study of control samples from healthy donors and cancer patients. Profiling relied on immunoSEQ multiplex PCR, and the TCRdb table lists in-frame clones only, not all of them. Here the sample spans roughly 190,000 clones, around 90% being singletons. Sequencing was done on a sample of blood. These receptors came from a young man in good health.

The genes are TRBV5-1 and TRBJ2-3; D unclear. Deletions cut 3 bases from V and 4 bases from J, with 9 bases between. Germline values: CDR1 SGHRS, CDR2 YFSETQ. The CDR3 runs to 13 residues. The CDR3: CASSSTNADTQYF. CDR3 nucleotide sequence: TGCGCCAGCAGCTCCACGAATGCAGATACGCAGTATTTT.

This clone was seen only once. The J gene is TRBJ1-2, the V gene TRBV19; D ambiguous. Deletions cut 3 bases from V and 1 base from J, with 9 bases between. The CDR3 consists of 14 residues. Per germline, CDR1 LNHDA and CDR2 SQIVND (reference sequence). CDR3 amino acids: CASSMTGNNYGYTF. The CDR3 nucleotides read TGTGCCAGTAGTATGACCGGGAATAACTATGGCTACACCTTC.

The V and J genes are TRBV19 and TRBJ1-6; 7 nucleotides line up with TRBD1. V was pared by 9 bases and J by 5 bases, with 7 bases of the junction left unmatched. Looked up from germline, CDR1 is LNHDA and CDR2 is SQIVND (reference sequence). The CDR3 length is 14 residues. The CDR3 is CASHFGQDNSPLHF. The CDR3 nucleotides read TGTGCCAGCCACTTCGGACAGGATAATTCACCCCTCCACTTT.

This clone was counted a single time. The chain links TRBV4-2 to TRBJ2-4; perhaps TRBD2 as D (7 bases). CDR3 length: 14 residues. Germline CDR1 and CDR2: LGHNA and YNFKEQ. The V end lost 4 bases, the J end lost 6 bases, and 13 bases lay between the germline ends. This CDR3 is CASSPQGRGNIQYF. The CDR3 DNA is TGTGCCAGCAGCCCTCAGGGGAGGGGAAACATTCAGTACTTC.

The rearrangement joins TRBV6-5 to TRBJ1-1; tentatively, D is TRBD1 (6 bases). The CDR3 loop spans 14 amino acids. Trimming stripped 7 bases from V and 1 base from J, with 13 bases between. In germline, CDR1 is MNHEY, CDR2 SVGAGI. CDR3 coding DNA: TGTGCCAGCACCAGGGACATCAGGAACACTGAAGCTTTCTTT. Residues: CASTRDIRNTEAFF.